The source of this T cell receptor beta chain is a study of cytotoxic CD8 clonotypes in ibrutinib-treated CLL. Overall study context: Investigators reported around 25 partial and 2 complete responses; after median about 70 months, roughly 15 patients remained remitted and about 12 progressed. Per sample, productive templates averaged around 250,000 and productive rearrangements averaged roughly 91,000.

V dropped 2 bases and J dropped 6; count of bases not matched to a gene: 15. The CDR3 has 17 amino acids. Germline CDR1 SGHRS, CDR2 YFSETQ. Findings and caveats of the study: Rare overall, public clonotypes shrank or held steady under therapy.

In regard to this clone: Its target is not known.

Sequencing was performed with immunoSEQ multiplex PCR; in TCRdb, only in-frame clones are kept and a portion is missing. Of over 95,000 clones listed, under 70% are singletons. This TCR derives from a human donor with chronic lymphocytic leukemia. V gene TRBV5-1 combines with J gene TRBJ2-7, with 9 bases aligning to TRBD1. The source was PBMCs, collected after 24 months of ibrutinib treatment. The CDR3 sequence is CASSLSPYRDRAPEQYF. The CDR3 DNA is TGCGCCAGCAGCTTATCCCCATACCGGGACAGGGCACCCGAGCAGTACTTC. Looking up the rest from reference TRBV5-1 and TRBJ2-7 gives the full variable domain: KAGVTQTPRYLIKTRGQQVTLSCSPISGHRSVSWYQQTPGQGLQFLFEYFSETQRNKGNFPGRFSGRQFSNSRSEMNVSTLELGDSALYLCASSLSPYRDRAPEQYFGPGTRLTVT.